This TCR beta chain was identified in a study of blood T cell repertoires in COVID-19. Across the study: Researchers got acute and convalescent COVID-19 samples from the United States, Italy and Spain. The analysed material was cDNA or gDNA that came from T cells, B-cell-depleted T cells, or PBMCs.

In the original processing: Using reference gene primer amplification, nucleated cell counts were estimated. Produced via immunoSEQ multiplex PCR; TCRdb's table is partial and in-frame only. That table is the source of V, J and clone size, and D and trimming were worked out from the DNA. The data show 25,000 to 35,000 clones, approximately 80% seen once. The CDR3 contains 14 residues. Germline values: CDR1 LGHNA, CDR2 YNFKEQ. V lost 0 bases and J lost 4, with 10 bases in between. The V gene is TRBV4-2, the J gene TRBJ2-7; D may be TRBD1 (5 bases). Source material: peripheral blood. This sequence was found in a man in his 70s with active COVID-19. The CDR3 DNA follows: TGTGCCAGCAGCCAAGATGGGGCACTTTACGAGCAGTACTTC. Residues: CASSQDGALYEQYF.